The 15 T cell receptor beta chains below were found in one sample sequenced in a study of blood T cell repertoires in COVID-19. The assay was immunoSEQ multiplex PCR, and TCRdb's table has in-frame clones only and misses some. The sample lists 40,000 to 50,000 clones; just over 85% were seen once. The sequenced sample consisted of peripheral blood. The origin of the receptors is a man between 65 and 80 years old with acute or convalescent COVID-19.

This chain links TRBV19 with TRBJ2-2; D ambiguous. V was shortened by 4 bases and J by 9 bases, with 12 bases between the two germline ends. Germline lookup yields CDR1 LNHDA and CDR2 SQIVND (reference sequence). The CDR3 runs to 13 residues. CDR3 sequence reads: CASSKAVMRELFF. The CDR3 region has the DNA TGTGCCAGTAGTAAGGCGGTCATGAGGGAGCTGTTTTTT.

This clone has just a few counts. This chain joins TRBV7-9 and TRBJ2-7, with a weak D call TRBD2 (6 bases). V shed 6 bases and J shed 9 bases, with 18 bases lying between them. The CDR3 runs 13 residues. CDR1 is SEHNR and CDR2 is FQNEAQ in the germline V gene (reference sequence). This chain's CDR3 is CASRWGETSGQYF. In DNA form, the CDR3 reads TGTGCCAGCAGATGGGGGGAGACGAGCGGGCAGTACTTC.

This sequence joins TRBV7-9 and TRBJ1-4; D not certain. V was clipped by 5 bases and J by 1 base, with 8 bases between them. The CDR3 runs to 14 residues. Germline V gives CDR1 SEHNR, CDR2 FQNEAQ (reference sequence). The CDR3 DNA sequence: TGTGCCAGCAGCCCCGTCGTAACTAATGAAAAACTGTTTTTT. It specifies CASSPVVTNEKLFF.

This clone was detected once. V usage is TRBV11-2 and J usage is TRBJ2-1; 8 positions agree with TRBD2. V lost 5 bases, J lost 9 bases, and 15 bases stayed unmatched. The germline V gene encodes CDR1 SGHAT and CDR2 FQNNGV. This CDR3 has 16 amino acids. CDR3 bases: TGTGCCAGCAGCCCTAAGAGAGACGGGAGGGCCGTTGAGCAGTTCTTC. The encoded protein is CASSPKRDGRAVEQFF.

V usage is TRBV5-6 and J usage is TRBJ1-1, with D maybe TRBD1 (5 bases). This CDR3 region has 14 residues. V dropped 5 bases and J dropped 4 bases, with 15 bases sitting between them. Germline CDR1 reads SGHDT; CDR2 reads YYEEEE. The CDR3 sequence: CASRPTGGATEAFF. CDR3 coding DNA: TGTGCCAGCAGGCCGACCGGGGGAGCCACTGAAGCTTTCTTT.

The J gene is TRBJ2-3, the V gene TRBV5-1, with 12 bases matching TRBD2. Germline CDR1 is SGHRS and CDR2 is YFSETQ. V trimming: 1 base; J trimming: 11 bases; junction bases outside the gene matches: 5. CDR3 length equals 14 residues. CDR3 amino acids: CASSLSSGGAKQYF. CDR3 nucleotide sequence: TGCGCCAGCAGCTTGTCTAGCGGGGGGGCTAAGCAGTATTTT.

The chain is built from TRBV2 and TRBJ1-1; weak D call: TRBD1 (6 bases). Between the trimmed V and J ends, which lost 6 bases and 0 bases, there was a span of 11 bases. The CDR3 sequence is 14 residues long. Germline-derived CDR1 and CDR2 are SNHLY and FYNNEI. CDR3 coding DNA: TGTGCCAGCAGGGCCGGGACAATGAACACTGAAGCTTTCTTT. Translation gives CASRAGTMNTEAFF.

The rearrangement joins TRBV20-1 to TRBJ2-1, with a weak D call TRBD2 (5 bases). Germline CDR1 DFQATT, CDR2 SNEGSKA (reference sequence). V shed 6 bases and J shed 7 bases, with 10 bases lying between them. The CDR3 is 11 amino acids. The CDR3 loop reads CSAALANEQFF. In DNA form, the CDR3 reads TGCAGTGCGGCCCTAGCTAATGAGCAGTTCTTC.

The chain recombines TRBV9 with TRBJ1-3; TRBD1 agrees at 7 bases. The V segment lost 4 bases and the J segment 10 bases; nucleotides outside the gene matches: 8. Germline CDR1 reads SGDLS; CDR2 reads YYNGEE. CDR3 length equals 13 residues. As DNA, the CDR3 is TGTGCCAGCAGCCCACAGGGGACCGCGACCATATATTTT. It encodes CASSPQGTATIYF.

The gene calls are TRBV2 and TRBJ2-3; TRBD2 matches 10 bases. Germline-derived CDR1 and CDR2 are SNHLY and FYNNEI. The CDR3 totals 15 residues. V trimming: 3 bases; J trimming: 1 base; junction bases outside the gene matches: 1. Here the CDR3 DNA reads TGTGCCAGCAGTGAGCTAGCGGGGGGCACAGATACGCAGTATTTT. Translated: CASSELAGGTDTQYF.

This chain links TRBV3-1 (or the pseudogene TRBV3-2) with TRBJ1-5; D might be TRBD1 (6 bases). The germline V gene has CDR1 LGHDT and CDR2 YNNKEL (reference sequence). Trimming left V 1 base short and J 4 bases short, with 20 bases between. This CDR3 region has 18 residues. The CDR3 bases are TGTGCCAGCAGCCAAGGCCTGGCTCGGACAGATTTTAATCAGCCCCAGCATTTT. Encoded protein: CASSQGLARTDFNQPQHF.

The chain joins TRBV29-1 to TRBJ1-2, with TRBD1 matching 10 bases. After removal of 3 bases from V and 7 bases from J, the junction contained 11 bases not matched to a gene. This CDR3 comprises 15 residues. The germline V gene encodes CDR1 SQVTM and CDR2 ANQGSEA. CDR3 sequence: CSVEVRDRGSSGYTF. CDR3 coding DNA: TGCAGCGTTGAGGTGAGGGACAGGGGTTCATCTGGCTACACCTTC.

This clone was recorded only once. This rearrangement joins TRBV19 to TRBJ2-2; 12 nucleotides line up with TRBD2. The CDR3 is 15 amino acids. The germline CDR1 and CDR2 sequences are LNHDA and SQIVND (reference sequence). After removal of 6 bases from V and 5 bases from J, the junction contained 4 bases not matched to a gene. The CDR3 region is CASRLAGGRTGELFF. The CDR3 DNA reads TGTGCCAGTAGACTAGCGGGAGGTCGAACCGGGGAGCTGTTTTTT. Complete variable domain (other parts from reference TRBV19 and TRBJ2-2): DGGITQSPKYLFRKEGQNVTLSCEQNLNHDAMYWYRQDPGQGLRLIYYSQIVNDFQKGDIAEGYSVSREKKESFPLTVTSAQKNPTAFYLCASRLAGGRTGELFFGEGSRLTVL.

The chain employs TRBV6-2 or TRBV6-3 and TRBJ1-5, with 8 bases that match TRBD1. Trimming cost V 5 bases and J 5 bases; bases outside gene matches: 11. Germline V lookup: CDR1 MNHEY, CDR2 SVGEGT. The CDR3 has 16 amino acids. This chain's CDR3 is CASSPPRGRGHQPQHF. The CDR3 nucleotides read TGTGCCAGCAGTCCCCCCCGAGGCAGGGGGCATCAGCCCCAGCATTTT.

The V call is TRBV9, the J call TRBJ2-2, with D perhaps TRBD2 (6 bases). V was shortened by 2 bases and J by 4 bases, with 12 bases between the two germline ends. The CDR3 spans 15 residues. Germline V CDR1 and CDR2: SGDLS, YYNGEE. The CDR3 DNA reads TGTGCCAGCAGCGTTGACGGGGGTTTCACCGGGGAGCTGTTTTTT. Its translation is CASSVDGGFTGELFF.